The clone carrying this T cell receptor (beta chain) was counted between two and nine times. Its antigen remains unidentified. CDR1 SGHRS and CDR2 YFSETQ come from the germline V gene. The CDR3 is 17 residues long. The ends lost 2 bases at V and 5 bases at J; junction bases unmatched: 7. The primer mix had 60 Vbeta and 13 Jbeta primers. Here immunoSEQ multiplex PCR was the method, and the copy in TCRdb shows in-frame clones only, minus some. The repertoire holds 120,000 or so clones, with roughly 77% as singletons. This sample was included in a study of cytomegalovirus exposure and HLA in healthy donors. Study observations and caveats: Versus the roughly 690-donor mean, an Asian-associated ancestry cluster reportedly showed fewer N-insertions in a later analysis. In a later analysis, common viral pathogens appeared linked to several of the most significant clusters.

Everyone who donated was a healthy bone marrow donor. Donors had nominal health at sampling but likely had unrecorded immune exposures. Material for sequencing was PBMCs. J is TRBJ2-1 and V is TRBV5-1, with 13 bases fitting TRBD2. The sequence was obtained from a man between 45 and 60 years old in good health and CMV-seropositive. CDR3 sequence (DNA): TGCGCCAGCAGCTTTGGTCAGACTAGCGGGGGGCACAATGAGCAGTTCTTC. This gives the protein CASSFGQTSGGHNEQFF.